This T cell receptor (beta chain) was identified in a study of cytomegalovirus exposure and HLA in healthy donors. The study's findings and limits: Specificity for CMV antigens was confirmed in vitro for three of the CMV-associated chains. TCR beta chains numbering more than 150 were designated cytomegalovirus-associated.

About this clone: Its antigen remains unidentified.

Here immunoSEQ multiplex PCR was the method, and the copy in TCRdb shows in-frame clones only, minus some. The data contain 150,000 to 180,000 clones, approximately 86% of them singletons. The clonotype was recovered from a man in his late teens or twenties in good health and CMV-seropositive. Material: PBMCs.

The CDR3 loop reads CASSLQEGLAGTGELFF. For the CDR3, the DNA is TGTGCCAGCAGCCTACAGGAGGGGCTGGCGGGCACCGGGGAGCTGTTTTTT. The rearrangement uses TRBV13 and TRBJ2-2, with D perhaps TRBD2 (6 bases). The CDR3 consists of 17 residues. Germline-derived CDR1 and CDR2 are PRHDT and FYEKMQ (reference sequence). V was shortened by 5 bases and J by 4 bases, with 20 bases between the two germline ends.